The next 18 T cell receptor beta chains were all read from a single sample in a study of Ad26.COV2.S vaccination and SARS-CoV-2 variants. Profiled with immunoSEQ multiplex PCR; TCRdb holds only in-frame clones, not every one. The profile shows about 440,000 clones, 90% of them singletons. The treatment denotes: 19 received Ad26.COV2.S at low or high dose, single or two shots; about 5 received placebo; per-sample allocation not given. Day 63 after the first vaccine or placebo injection was the time point for sampling. The sample was peripheral blood, taken in a trial of Ad26.COV2.S vaccine versus placebo. Receptors originate from a person aged 18-65 years who received the Ad26.COV2.S COVID-19 vaccine or a placebo.

CDR3 coding DNA: TGTGCCAGCAGCTTCGGGGGATGGAGCACTGAAGCTTTCTTT. This translates into CASSFGGWSTEAFF. V is TRBV13 and J is TRBJ1-1, with D perhaps TRBD1 (5 bases). The length of the CDR3 is 14 residues. Germline CDR1 is PRHDT and CDR2 is FYEKMQ (reference sequence). Trimming left V 3 bases short and J 4 bases short, with 12 bases between.

CDR3 protein: CASSYSTGPGANVLTF. The CDR3 region has the DNA TGTGCCAGCAGTTACTCGACAGGGCCTGGGGCCAACGTCCTGACTTTC. The chain employs TRBV6-5 and TRBJ2-6, with TRBD1 matching 7 bases. Germline-derived CDR1 and CDR2 are MNHEY and SVGAGI. This CDR3 is 16 amino acids long. The J segment lost 2 bases and the V segment lost 0 bases, leaving 1 base of the junction unmatched.

J is TRBJ2-5 and V is TRBV18; D uncertain. Germline loops: CDR1 KGHSH, CDR2 LQKENI. V was clipped by 3 bases and J by 7 bases, with 18 bases between them. The CDR3 is 15 residues long. The CDR3 protein is CASSPNRAEHGTQYF. In nucleotides, the CDR3 is TGTGCCAGCTCACCCAACCGGGCCGAGCACGGGACCCAGTACTTC.

This chain uses TRBV18 with TRBJ2-2; the D gene is possibly TRBD2 (6 bases). Trimming cost V 3 bases and J 4 bases, with 12 bases left between them. Per the germline V gene, CDR1 is KGHSH and CDR2 is LQKENI. CDR3 size: 15 residues. In nucleotides, the CDR3 is TGTGCCAGCTCACCGGGACTCCCGGGCACCGGGGAGCTGTTTTTT. Its translation: CASSPGLPGTGELFF.

This sequence joins TRBV7-9 and TRBJ2-7; possible D gene TRBD1, 6 bases. The CDR3 spans 14 residues. Looked up from germline, CDR1 is SEHNR and CDR2 is FQNEAQ (reference sequence). Trimming left V 3 bases short and J 3 bases short, with 12 bases between. In DNA form, the CDR3 reads TGTGCCAGCAGCTTCCCGGGACAACACTACGAGCAGTACTTC. Its protein product is CASSFPGQHYEQYF.

In its sample, this clone was seen a few times. The chain recombines TRBV19 with TRBJ1-5; D perhaps matches TRBD1 (6 bases). From germline, CDR1 is LNHDA and CDR2 SQIVND (reference sequence). The CDR3 consists of 14 residues. V was shortened by 8 bases and J by 1 base, with 12 bases between the two germline ends. CDR3 region: CASGFGQSNQPQHF. CDR3 coding DNA: TGTGCCAGTGGATTCGGACAGAGCAATCAGCCCCAGCATTTT.

This sequence joins TRBV15 and TRBJ2-7; 8 bases align to TRBD1. Germline assignment: CDR1 LNHNV and CDR2 YYDKDF (reference sequence). The trim removed 4 bases at V and 7 bases at J, leaving 9 bases unmatched. The CDR3 is 14 amino acids. In DNA, the CDR3 is TGTGCCACCAGCACACAGGGGGGAGTGGATGAGCAGTACTTC. Its translation: CATSTQGGVDEQYF.

CDR3 in DNA: TGTGCCAGCGGCGGGACAGGTATTTCCTACGAGCAGTACTTC. Amino acid sequence: CASGGTGISYEQYF. The chain joins TRBV5-5 to TRBJ2-7; TRBD1 aligns across 8 bases. V shed 7 bases, J shed 1 base, and the junction held 7 bases outside the gene matches. CDR3 length equals 14 residues. Germline V lookup: CDR1 SGHKS, CDR2 YYEKEE (reference sequence).

The gene calls are TRBV5-4 and TRBJ2-7; 11 bases are a match to TRBD2. Per the germline V gene, CDR1 is SGHNT and CDR2 is YYREEE (reference sequence). The J segment lost 3 bases and the V segment lost 4 bases, leaving 9 bases of the junction unmatched. CDR3 size: 16 residues. Here the CDR3 reads CASSTEGTSGNYEQYF. For the CDR3, the DNA is TGTGCCAGCAGCACAGAAGGGACTAGCGGAAACTACGAGCAGTACTTC. Together with reference TRBV5-4 and TRBJ2-7, the CDR3 gives the full variable domain: ETGVTQSPTHLIKTRGQQVTLRCSSQSGHNTVSWYQQALGQGPQFIFQYYREEENGRGNFPPRFSGLQFPNYSSELNVNALELDDSALYLCASSTEGTSGNYEQYFGPGTRLTVT.

This chain uses TRBV25-1 with TRBJ2-5, with 7 positions matching TRBD2. V was clipped by 5 bases and J by 0 bases; unmatched bases: 15. The CDR3 extends over 18 amino acids. Germline V gives CDR1 MGHDK, CDR2 SYGVNS. Here the CDR3 DNA reads TGTGCCAGCAGTATCGGTAGCGGGCAGGGACCCCACCAAGAGACCCAGTACTTC. Translation: CASSIGSGQGPHQETQYF.

This clone appeared once. The gene calls are TRBV24-1 and TRBJ1-1; 7 bases map to TRBD1. V shed 9 bases and J 3 bases; nucleotides not matched to a gene: 6. The CDR3 has 13 amino acids. Germline V gene lookup returns CDR1 KGHDR and CDR2 SFDVKD. The CDR3 sequence: CATSARGDTEAFF. The CDR3, as DNA: TGTGCCACCTCGGCCAGGGGGGACACTGAAGCTTTCTTT.

This clone was observed once. The rearrangement joins TRBV24-1 to TRBJ2-7, with 10 bases that match TRBD1. With V trimmed by 6 bases and J by 3 bases, 7 bases remained unmatched. CDR1 KGHDR and CDR2 SFDVKD come from the germline V gene. The CDR3 is 15 residues long. The CDR3 region is CATSPGTGVFYEQYF. The DNA of the CDR3 is TGTGCCACCAGTCCCGGGACAGGGGTATTCTACGAGCAGTACTTC.

The chain carries TRBV4-1 and TRBJ2-1; D unclear. Per germline, CDR1 MGHRA and CDR2 YSYEKL. The CDR3 has 16 amino acids. V dropped 2 bases and J dropped 1 base, with 12 bases sitting between them. CDR3 bases: TGCGCCAGCAGCCAACCCGCCTGGTCGTCCTACAATGAGCAGTTCTTC. Translated, it gives CASSQPAWSSYNEQFF.

J is TRBJ2-7 and V is TRBV28; tentatively, D is TRBD1 or TRBD2 (5 bases each). The CDR3 consists of 16 residues. Trimming left V 5 bases short and J 0 bases short, with 17 bases between. Looked up from germline, CDR1 is MDHEN and CDR2 is SYDVKM. The CDR3 reads CASSNHRDPGSYEQYF. The CDR3 bases are TGTGCCAGCAGTAACCACCGGGACCCCGGCTCCTACGAGCAGTACTTC.

The chain has TRBV27 and TRBJ2-1, with TRBD2 identical over 12 bases. V shed 5 bases and J 8 bases; nucleotides not matched to a gene: 10. The CDR3 covers 16 residues. CDR1 and CDR2 (germline): MNHEY, SMNVEV (reference sequence). CDR3 DNA: TGTGCCAGCAGTAGCCTAGCGGGAGGGGAGGGTTATGAGCAGTTCTTC. Its protein product is CASSSLAGGEGYEQFF.

The rearrangement joins TRBV11-2 to TRBJ2-7; D remains ambiguous. Deletions cut 3 bases from V and 7 bases from J, with 7 bases between. The CDR3 runs to 11 residues. Germline assignment: CDR1 SGHAT and CDR2 FQNNGV. CDR3 amino acids: CASSFAREQYF. CDR3 DNA sequence: TGTGCCAGCAGCTTTGCGAGGGAGCAGTACTTC.

The genes are TRBV5-4 and TRBJ2-3; 9 nucleotides line up with TRBD2. CDR1 is SGHNT, CDR2 YYREEE, per germline (reference sequence). V was pared by 4 bases and J by 2 bases, with 11 bases of the junction left unmatched. This CDR3 spans 17 amino acids. As DNA, the CDR3 is TGTGCCAGCAGCAAGGGGATAGCGGGAGCCGTCACAGATACGCAGTATTTT. It codes for CASSKGIAGAVTDTQYF. The complete variable domain, with remaining parts taken from reference TRBV5-4 and TRBJ2-3, reads ETGVTQSPTHLIKTRGQQVTLRCSSQSGHNTVSWYQQALGQGPQFIFQYYREEENGRGNFPPRFSGLQFPNYSSELNVNALELDDSALYLCASSKGIAGAVTDTQYFGPGTRLTVL.

V is TRBV27 and J is TRBJ1-6; D unresolved. With 1 base removed from V and 0 bases from J, the gap between germline ends came to 7 bases. Looked up from germline, CDR1 is MNHEY and CDR2 is SMNVEV (reference sequence). CDR3 length equals 16 residues. CDR3: CASSLFLSSYNSPLHF. CDR3 DNA: TGTGCCAGCAGTTTATTTCTAAGCTCCTATAATTCACCCCTCCACTTT.